A selection of T cell receptor beta chains follows, all from one sample in a study of T cell responses to AZD1222 COVID-19 vaccine. Data came from immunoSEQ multiplex PCR; TCRdb stores just in-frame clones and leaves some out. The table has roughly 70,000 clones, roughly 87% seen once. Sample: peripheral blood, taken on day 0 of AZD1222 vaccination. These receptor sequences come from an adult in good health. CDR3s include the opening cysteine and the closing phenylalanine or tryptophan. A D gene is named only where the DNA matches it firmly. Rows may omit the clone size; those that give it use once, few, many or a size class.

CASSQEGPGTSGSEQFF	TGTGCCAGCAGCCAAGAGGGGCCCGGGACTAGCGGAAGTGAGCAGTTCTTC	.	TRBJ2-1	TRBD2	TRBV4-2
CASSPSNYGYTF	TGTGCCAGCAGCCCTTCCAACTATGGCTACACCTTC	.	TRBJ1-2	.	TRBV28
CSARDGNTIYF	TGCAGTGCTAGAGATGGAAACACCATATATTTT	.	TRBJ1-3	.	TRBV20-1
CASSLEGPRGYTF	TGTGCCAGCAGCTTAGAGGGCCCACGTGGCTACACCTTC	.	TRBJ1-2	.	TRBV7-2
CASSQIFHGGVRANVLTF	TGCGCCAGCAGCCAAATTTTCCACGGCGGGGTGAGGGCCAACGTCCTGACTTTC	.	TRBJ2-6	.	TRBV4-1
CASRGWTGLSEAFF	TGTGCCAGCAGGGGGTGGACAGGGCTCTCTGAAGCTTTCTTT	.	TRBJ1-1	TRBD1	TRBV2
CASSFHWEGQETQYF	TGTGCCAGCAGTTTCCACTGGGAGGGCCAAGAGACCCAGTACTTC	.	TRBJ2-5	TRBD2	TRBV27
CASSPGQEKLFF	TGTGCCAGCAGCCCGGGACAGGAAAAACTGTTTTTT	.	TRBJ1-4	TRBD1	TRBV7-9
CASSLGPGLVTDTQYF	TGTGCCAGCAGCTTAGGTCCAGGGCTGGTCACAGATACGCAGTATTTT	.	TRBJ2-3	.	TRBV11-2
CSVRPGNIQYF	TGCAGTGTCAGGCCGGGGAACATTCAGTACTTC	.	TRBJ2-4	.	TRBV20-1
CASSLGGRGREYGYTF	TGTGCCAGCAGCTTAGGGGGTAGGGGGCGCGAATATGGCTACACCTTC	few	TRBJ1-2	TRBD1	TRBV7-2
CASSVGGGSYNEQFF	TGTGCCAGCAGCGTCGGGGGAGGTTCCTACAATGAGCAGTTCTTC	.	TRBJ2-1	.	TRBV9
CASSTQGTYYEQYF	TGTGCCAGCAGCACGCAGGGAACCTACTACGAGCAGTACTTC	.	TRBJ2-7	.	TRBV7-2
CASTPDGANVLTF	TGCGCCAGCACCCCCGACGGGGCCAACGTCCTGACTTTC	.	TRBJ2-6	.	TRBV5-1
CASSLGLAGVNTGELFF	TGTGCCAGCAGCTTAGGACTAGCGGGGGTGAACACCGGGGAGCTGTTTTTT	.	TRBJ2-2	TRBD2	TRBV7-3
CASSLGPGTELQETQYF	TGTGCCAGCAGCTTGGGGCCCGGGACAGAACTCCAAGAGACCCAGTACTTC	.	TRBJ2-5	TRBD1	TRBV5-6
CAWKNRGIDYGYTF	TGTGCCTGGAAAAACAGGGGTATAGACTATGGCTACACCTTC	.	TRBJ1-2	TRBD1	TRBV30
CASSLTDDRAGGETQYF	TGTGCCAGCAGTTTAACCGACGACAGGGCGGGTGGGGAGACCCAGTACTTC	.	TRBJ2-5	TRBD1	TRBV28
CASRLDRVDGYTF	TGTGCCAGCAGACTTGACAGGGTAGATGGCTACACCTTC	.	TRBJ1-2	TRBD1	TRBV28
CASSSQGQGNQPQHF	TGTGCCAGCAGCTCCCAGGGACAGGGCAATCAGCCCCAGCATTTT	.	TRBJ1-5	TRBD1	TRBV7-2
CASSMALAGDEQFF	TGTGCCAGTAGTATGGCCCTAGCGGGAGATGAGCAGTTCTTC	once	TRBJ2-1	TRBD2	TRBV19
CASSSAGNTIYF	TGTGCCAGCAGTTCTGCAGGAAACACCATATATTTT	once	TRBJ1-3	.	TRBV27
CASSLEQGGSPLHF	TGTGCCAGCAGCTTAGAACAGGGTGGGTCACCCCTCCACTTT	.	TRBJ1-6	.	TRBV7-9
CASSGGRQVEAFF	TGTGCCAGCAGTGGGGGACGACAGGTGGAAGCTTTCTTT	.	TRBJ1-1	.	TRBV2
CASSVGQGAGNEKLFF	TGTGCCAGCAGCGTAGGGCAGGGGGCAGGTAATGAAAAACTGTTTTTT	.	TRBJ1-4	TRBD1	TRBV9
CASSPSGTGAGNTIYF	TGCGCCAGCAGCCCATCGGGGACAGGGGCTGGAAACACCATATATTTT	.	TRBJ1-3	TRBD1	TRBV5-1
CASGLSGTGELFF	TGTGCTAGTGGGCTAAGCGGGACCGGGGAGCTGTTTTTT	.	TRBJ2-2	.	TRBV12-5
CASSLAGEWNIQYF	TGTGCCAGCAGCTTGGCAGGGGAGTGGAACATTCAGTACTTC	.	TRBJ2-4	.	TRBV5-6
CASSLDGLPANYGYTF	TGTGCCAGCAGCTTGGACGGACTGCCCGCTAACTATGGCTACACCTTC	.	TRBJ1-2	.	TRBV11-2
CASSFKRGTGDGSYGYTF	TGTGCCAGCAGCTTCAAACGCGGGACAGGGGACGGAAGCTATGGCTACACCTTC	.	TRBJ1-2	TRBD1	TRBV7-9
CASSSHHFSGVVKETQYF	TGTGCCAGCAGTAGCCATCACTTTAGCGGGGTAGTGAAAGAGACCCAGTACTTC	.	TRBJ2-5	TRBD2	TRBV28
CASSLGGTGELFF	TGTGCCAGCAGCTTGGGGGGCACCGGGGAGCTGTTTTTT	.	TRBJ2-2	.	TRBV5-8
CASSQDWLAVNTGELFF	TGTGCCAGCAGCCAAGATTGGCTAGCGGTTAACACCGGGGAGCTGTTTTTT	.	TRBJ2-2	TRBD2	TRBV14
CASSLGYTTSNQPQHF	TGTGCCAGCAGCTTGGGGTACACTACTAGCAATCAGCCCCAGCATTTT	few	TRBJ1-5	.	TRBV5-6
CASSPGLAGSYEQYF	TGTGCCAGCAGTCCGGGACTAGCGGGCTCCTACGAGCAGTACTTC	.	TRBJ2-7	TRBD2	TRBV6-5
CASSYSLNTEAFF	TGTGCCAGCAGTTACTCATTGAACACTGAAGCTTTCTTT	.	TRBJ1-1	.	TRBV6-2/TRBV6-3
CASSTLGVYSNQPQHF	TGTGCCAGTAGTACACTGGGGGTATATAGCAATCAGCCCCAGCATTTT	.	TRBJ1-5	.	TRBV19
CASSRQANYGYTF	TGTGCCAGCAGTAGACAAGCTAACTATGGCTACACCTTC	.	TRBJ1-2	.	TRBV5-4
CASTSGQGYHQPQHF	TGTGCCAGTACCTCCGGACAGGGCTACCATCAGCCCCAGCATTTT	.	TRBJ1-5	TRBD1	TRBV19
CSGKRTEAFF	TGCAGTGGGAAGAGAACTGAAGCTTTCTTT	.	TRBJ1-1	.	TRBV20-1
CASSLSGTAATGELFF	TGCGCCAGCAGCCTATCCGGGACTGCGGCCACCGGGGAGCTGTTTTTT	few	TRBJ2-2	.	TRBV5-1
CASSIPLRRGTYNEQFF	TGTGCCAGTAGTATACCCTTGAGGAGGGGGACATACAATGAGCAGTTCTTC	.	TRBJ2-1	.	TRBV19
CASSLALAGGSSYEQYF	TGTGCCAGCAGCTTAGCCCTAGCGGGAGGTTCAAGCTACGAGCAGTACTTC	.	TRBJ2-7	TRBD2	TRBV7-2
CASSMGGFLSNTIYF	TGTGCCAGTAGTATGGGAGGGTTTCTCTCAAACACCATATATTTT	.	TRBJ1-3	.	TRBV19
CASSPPRGVGGQETQYF	TGTGCCAGCAGTCCCCCGAGAGGGGTTGGGGGCCAAGAGACCCAGTACTTC	.	TRBJ2-5	.	TRBV27
CASSIRQGQRSQHF	TGTGCCAGCAGCATCCGACAGGGCCAGCGGTCCCAGCATTTT	.	TRBJ1-5	TRBD1	TRBV11-3
CASRGTSYEQYF	TGTGCCAGCAGGGGGACTAGCTACGAGCAGTACTTC	.	TRBJ2-7	TRBD2	TRBV6-5
CASSVAGGTGSGRIGELFF	TGTGCCAGCAGCGTAGCAGGGGGGACAGGGAGTGGGAGAATCGGGGAGCTGTTTTTT	.	TRBJ2-2	TRBD1	TRBV9
CASSLARYEQYF	TGTGCCAGCAGCTTAGCCCGGTACGAGCAGTACTTC	.	TRBJ2-7	.	TRBV11-1
CASSAAPSGGGLSDTQYF	TGTGCCAGCAGTGCCGCACCTAGCGGGGGGGGCCTATCAGATACGCAGTATTTT	.	TRBJ2-3	TRBD2	TRBV6-4
CASSREPTGELFF	TGCGCCAGCAGTAGGGAACCAACCGGGGAGCTGTTTTTT	.	TRBJ2-2	.	TRBV5-1
CASSVESVEDTQYF	TGTGCCAGCAGCGTAGAATCAGTTGAAGATACGCAGTATTTT	.	TRBJ2-3	.	TRBV9
CASSLGWGRETQYF	TGTGCCAGCAGCTTAGGGTGGGGTAGGGAGACCCAGTACTTC	.	TRBJ2-5	.	TRBV11-2
CASSSRPPGAGNTEAFF	TGTGCCAGCAGTTCTCGACCCCCAGGGGCGGGGAACACTGAAGCTTTCTTT	.	TRBJ1-1	.	TRBV27
CASSAYNEQFF	TGTGCCAGCAGCGCATACAATGAGCAGTTCTTC	.	TRBJ2-1	.	TRBV7-2
CASSFKFGRPGADGSYEQYF	TGTGCCAGCAGTTTCAAGTTCGGTCGGCCGGGAGCGGATGGGTCCTACGAGCAGTACTTC	.	TRBJ2-7	.	TRBV27
CASSRTSTPNTGELFF	TGTGCCAGCTCACGCACTTCAACACCGAACACCGGGGAGCTGTTTTTT	.	TRBJ2-2	.	TRBV18
CASSSDLVATNEKLFF	TGCGCCAGCAGCTCTGATCTTGTTGCAACTAATGAAAAACTGTTTTTT	.	TRBJ1-4	.	TRBV5-1